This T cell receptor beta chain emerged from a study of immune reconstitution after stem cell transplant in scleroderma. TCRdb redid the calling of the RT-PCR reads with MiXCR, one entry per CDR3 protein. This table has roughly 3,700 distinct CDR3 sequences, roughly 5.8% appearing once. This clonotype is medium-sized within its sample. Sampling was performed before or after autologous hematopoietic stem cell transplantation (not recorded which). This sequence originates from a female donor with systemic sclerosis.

CDR3 protein: CASSFRGGNYGYTF. In nucleotides, the CDR3 is TGTGCCAGCAGTTTTAGGGGGGGGAACTATGGCTACACCTTC. V and J are TRBV12-3 or TRBV12-4 and TRBJ1-2; weak D call: TRBD1 (6 bases). The V end was cut by 3 bases, the J end by 2 bases, with 10 bases between. The CDR3 covers 14 residues.